This T cell receptor beta chain was recorded in a study of graft-versus-host responses after intestinal transplantation. About the study: Grafts were multivisceral, liver-intestinal, or isolated intestinal.

This clone was seen only once. Its antigen is as yet unknown. This CDR3 comprises 20 residues. Germline V CDR1 and CDR2: SGHTA, FQGTGA. TCRdb's table, derived via immunoSEQ multiplex PCR, lists solely in-frame clones and lacks some. The sample has 100,000 to 130,000 clones; approximately 90% are singletons. Whole-study findings and limits: GvH clonotypes were identified within recipient marrow, with a subset emerging first in ileum or blood. High graft-versus-host to host-versus-graft T cell clonal ratios marked allografts of patients with graft-donor macrochimerism. Declining HvG levels early post-transplant were linked to peak circulating GvH clone levels.

The chain is built from TRBV7-3 and TRBJ2-5; 15 positions agree with TRBD2. The DNA matches TRBJ2-7 better at its end, which makes the J call doubtful. Specimen: unstimulated CD4+ T cells sorted from spleen or lymph node cells, collected before transplant. This clonotype originated in a human donor who was the organ donor for an intestinal transplant. The CDR3 spells CASSFSTDGTSGGYSYEQYF. Here the CDR3 DNA reads TGTGCCAGCAGCTTCTCTACCGACGGGACTAGCGGGGGGTACTCCTACGAGCAGTACTTC.